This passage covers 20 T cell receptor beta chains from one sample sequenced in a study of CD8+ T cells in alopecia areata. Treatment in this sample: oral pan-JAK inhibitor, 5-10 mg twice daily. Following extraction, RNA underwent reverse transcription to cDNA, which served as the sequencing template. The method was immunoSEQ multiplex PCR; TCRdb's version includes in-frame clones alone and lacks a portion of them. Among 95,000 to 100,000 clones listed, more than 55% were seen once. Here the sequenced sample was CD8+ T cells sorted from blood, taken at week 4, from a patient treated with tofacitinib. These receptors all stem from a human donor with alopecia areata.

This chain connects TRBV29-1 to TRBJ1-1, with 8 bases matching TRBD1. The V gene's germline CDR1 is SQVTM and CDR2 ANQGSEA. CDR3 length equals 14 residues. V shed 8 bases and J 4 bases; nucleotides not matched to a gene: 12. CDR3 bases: TGCAGCTCGATTCTGGTCGGGACAGGCACTGAAGCTTTCTTT. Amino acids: CSSILVGTGTEAFF.

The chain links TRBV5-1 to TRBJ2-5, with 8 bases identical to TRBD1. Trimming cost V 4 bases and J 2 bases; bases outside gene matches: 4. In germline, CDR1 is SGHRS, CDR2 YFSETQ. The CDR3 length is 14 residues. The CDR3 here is CASSEGQGQETQYF. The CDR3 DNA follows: TGCGCCAGCAGCGAAGGACAGGGACAAGAGACCCAGTACTTC. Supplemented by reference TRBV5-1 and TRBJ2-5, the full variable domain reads KAGVTQTPRYLIKTRGQQVTLSCSPISGHRSVSWYQQTPGQGLQFLFEYFSETQRNKGNFPGRFSGRQFSNSRSEMNVSTLELGDSALYLCASSEGQGQETQYFGPGTRLLVL.

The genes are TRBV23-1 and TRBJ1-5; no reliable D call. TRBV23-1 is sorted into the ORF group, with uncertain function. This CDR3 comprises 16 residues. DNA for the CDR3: TGCCCCGGCAAAGGGTGGATCAGAACTAGCAATCAGCCCCAGCATTTT. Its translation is CPGKGWIRTSNQPQHF.

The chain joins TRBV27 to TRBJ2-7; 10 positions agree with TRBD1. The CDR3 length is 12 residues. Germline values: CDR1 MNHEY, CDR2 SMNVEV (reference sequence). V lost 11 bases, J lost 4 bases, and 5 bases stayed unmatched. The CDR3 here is CAVRQGAYEQYF. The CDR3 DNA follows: TGTGCCGTTCGACAGGGGGCTTACGAGCAGTACTTC.

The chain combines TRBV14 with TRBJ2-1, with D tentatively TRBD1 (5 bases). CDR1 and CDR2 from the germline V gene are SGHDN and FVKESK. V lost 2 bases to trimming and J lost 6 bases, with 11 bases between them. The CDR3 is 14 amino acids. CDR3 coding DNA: TGTGCCAGCAGCCAACGGCAGGGTGTCAATGAGCAGTTCTTC. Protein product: CASSQRQGVNEQFF.

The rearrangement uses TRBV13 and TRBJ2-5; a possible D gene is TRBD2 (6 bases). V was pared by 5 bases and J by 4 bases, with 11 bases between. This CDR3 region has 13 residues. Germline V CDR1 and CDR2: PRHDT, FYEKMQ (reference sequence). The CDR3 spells CASSPRLVETQYF. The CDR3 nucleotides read TGTGCCAGCAGCCCGCGACTAGTAGAGACCCAGTACTTC.

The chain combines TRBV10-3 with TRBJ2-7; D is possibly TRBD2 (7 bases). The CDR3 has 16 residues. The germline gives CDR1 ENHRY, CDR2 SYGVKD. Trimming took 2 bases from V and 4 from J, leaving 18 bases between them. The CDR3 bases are TGTGCCATCAGTGAGATGGCGGGGGCCCGGAGTTACGAGCAGTACTTC. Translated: CAISEMAGARSYEQYF.

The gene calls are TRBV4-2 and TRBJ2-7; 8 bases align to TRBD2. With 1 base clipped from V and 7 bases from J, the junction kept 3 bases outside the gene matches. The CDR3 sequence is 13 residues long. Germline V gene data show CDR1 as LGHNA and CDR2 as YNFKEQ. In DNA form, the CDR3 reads TGTGCCAGCAGCCAAGGCGCGGGGGGAGAGCAGTACTTC. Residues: CASSQGAGGEQYF.

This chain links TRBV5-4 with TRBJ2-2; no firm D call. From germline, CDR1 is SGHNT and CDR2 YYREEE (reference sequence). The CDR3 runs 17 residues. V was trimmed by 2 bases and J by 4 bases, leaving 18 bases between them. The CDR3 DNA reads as TGTGCCAGCAGCTTTATCCCGGGCTCGGAGCGCACCGGGGAGCTGTTTTTT. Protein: CASSFIPGSERTGELFF.

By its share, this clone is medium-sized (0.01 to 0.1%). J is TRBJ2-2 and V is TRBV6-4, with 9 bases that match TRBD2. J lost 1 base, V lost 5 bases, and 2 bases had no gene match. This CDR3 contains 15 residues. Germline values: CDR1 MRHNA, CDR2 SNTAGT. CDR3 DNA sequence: TGTGCCAGCAGTAAGACTAGCGGGAACACCGGGGAGCTGTTTTTT. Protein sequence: CASSKTSGNTGELFF.

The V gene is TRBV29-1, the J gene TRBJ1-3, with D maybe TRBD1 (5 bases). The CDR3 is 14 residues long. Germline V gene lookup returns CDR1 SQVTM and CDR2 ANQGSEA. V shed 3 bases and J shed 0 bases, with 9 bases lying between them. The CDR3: CSVDDRASGNTIYF. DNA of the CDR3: TGCAGCGTTGACGACAGAGCCTCTGGAAACACCATATATTTT.

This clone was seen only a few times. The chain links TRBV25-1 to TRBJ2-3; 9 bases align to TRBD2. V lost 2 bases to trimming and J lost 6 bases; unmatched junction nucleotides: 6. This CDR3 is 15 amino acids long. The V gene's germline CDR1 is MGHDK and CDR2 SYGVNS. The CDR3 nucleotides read TGTGCCAGCAGTGAAGGGAATAGCGGGGGCGATACGCAGTATTTT. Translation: CASSEGNSGGDTQYF. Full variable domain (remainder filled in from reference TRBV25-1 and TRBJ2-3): EADIYQTPRYLVIGTGKKITLECSQTMGHDKMYWYQQDPGMELHLIHYSYGVNSTEKGDLSSESTVSRIRTEHFPLTLESARPSHTSQYLCASSEGNSGGDTQYFGPGTRLTVL.

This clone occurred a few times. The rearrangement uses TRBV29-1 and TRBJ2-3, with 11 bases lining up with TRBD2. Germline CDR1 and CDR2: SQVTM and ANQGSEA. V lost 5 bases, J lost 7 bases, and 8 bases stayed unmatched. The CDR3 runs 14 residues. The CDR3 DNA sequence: TGCAGCGTTACGACTAGCGGGGCGTGGCATACGCAGTATTTT. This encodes CSVTTSGAWHTQYF.

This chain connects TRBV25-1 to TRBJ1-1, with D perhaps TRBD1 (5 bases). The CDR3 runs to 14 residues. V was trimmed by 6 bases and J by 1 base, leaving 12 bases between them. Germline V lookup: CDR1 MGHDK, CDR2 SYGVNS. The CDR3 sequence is CASSAGRRNTEAFF. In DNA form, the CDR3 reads TGTGCCAGCAGCGCAGGGCGTAGGAACACTGAAGCTTTCTTT.

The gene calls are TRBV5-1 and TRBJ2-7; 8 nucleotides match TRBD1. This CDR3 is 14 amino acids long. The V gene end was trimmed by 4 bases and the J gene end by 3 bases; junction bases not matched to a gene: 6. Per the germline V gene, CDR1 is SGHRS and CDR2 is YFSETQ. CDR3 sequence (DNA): TGCGCCAGCAGCCCTTGGACAGGGAACTACGAGCAGTACTTC. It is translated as CASSPWTGNYEQYF.

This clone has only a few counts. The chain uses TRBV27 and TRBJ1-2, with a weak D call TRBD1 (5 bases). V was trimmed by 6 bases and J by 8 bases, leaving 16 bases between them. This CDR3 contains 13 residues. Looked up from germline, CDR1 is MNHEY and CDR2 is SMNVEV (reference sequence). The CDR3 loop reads CASRRGGALGYTF. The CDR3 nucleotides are TGTGCCAGCAGAAGGGGAGGGGCGCTGGGCTACACCTTC.

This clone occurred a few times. The CDR3 loop is CASSQVGGQETQYF. CDR3 DNA sequence: TGCGCCAGCAGCCAAGTAGGGGGACAAGAGACCCAGTACTTC. V and J are TRBV4-1 and TRBJ2-5, with D possibly being TRBD1 (6 bases). Germline-derived CDR1 and CDR2 are MGHRA and YSYEKL. The germline V and J ends were trimmed by 1 base and 2 bases, with 8 bases remaining between them. This CDR3 contains 14 residues.

The chain's CDR3 is CASSLDSLRLENQPQHF. Here the CDR3 DNA reads TGTGCCAGCAGCTTAGATTCATTACGGTTAGAGAACCAGCCCCAGCATTTT. V is TRBV11-2 and J is TRBJ1-5, with D unresolved. This CDR3 has 17 amino acids. V lost 0 bases and J lost 7, with 19 bases in between. The germline V gene has CDR1 SGHAT and CDR2 FQNNGV.

The CDR3 reads CAWTFSGGDEQFF. In nucleotides, the CDR3 is TGTGCCTGGACTTTCAGCGGGGGAGATGAGCAGTTCTTC. The genes are TRBV30 and TRBJ2-1; 8 bases are a match to TRBD2. Per the germline V gene, CDR1 is GTSNPN and CDR2 is SVGIG (reference sequence). The CDR3 contains 13 residues. V dropped 4 bases and J dropped 8; count of bases not matched to a gene: 7.

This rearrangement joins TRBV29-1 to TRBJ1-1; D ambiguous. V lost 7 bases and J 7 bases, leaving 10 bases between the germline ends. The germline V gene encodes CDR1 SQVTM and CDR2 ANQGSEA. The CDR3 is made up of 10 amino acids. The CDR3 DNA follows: TGCAGCGATAAGGACCGTGAAGCTTTCTTT. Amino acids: CSDKDREAFF.